Each of the 26 T cell receptor beta chains below was sequenced from the same sample in a study of cytomegalovirus exposure and HLA in healthy donors (dated by TCRdb to 2016 to 2017). Library creation used the immunoSEQ multiplex PCR assay. For the multiplex PCR, a mixture combining 60 forward primers for TCR Vbeta segments and 13 reverse primers for TCR Jbeta segments was used. TCRdb re-hosts the immuneACCESS table, in-frame sequences only. Its copies lack some clones; in the studies checked, an unresolved V gene accounts for under half of them, and the cause for the rest is not known. In this sample the table shows fewer than 130,000 clones, more than 60% of which occur a single time. Clones ranked in the top ten supply 5% to 7.5% of the sample. Sequenced material: PBMCs. The receptors were gathered from a man in his thirties or forties in good health and CMV-seropositive.

V and J are TRBV19 and TRBJ2-3; 7 bases are a match to TRBD2. The V segment lost 6 bases and the J segment 6 bases; nucleotides outside the gene matches: 9. Germline V gives CDR1 LNHDA, CDR2 SQIVND (reference sequence). CDR3 length: 14 residues. The CDR3 loop is CASSPTSAGDTQYF. In DNA, the CDR3 is TGTGCCAGTAGCCCTACTAGCGCGGGCGATACGCAGTATTTT.

Notes on this clone: The sample carries other DNA sequences with the same CDR3. The chain carries TRBV7-9 and TRBJ1-3, with 9 bases identical to TRBD1. Germline values: CDR1 SEHNR, CDR2 FQNEAQ (reference sequence). V gave up 1 base and J gave up 3 bases; unmatched junction bases: 1. The CDR3 extends over 15 amino acids. CDR3 in DNA: TGTGCCAGCAGCTTAGTGGGACAGGGTGGAAACACCATATATTTT. Encoded protein: CASSLVGQGGNTIYF.

V is TRBV27 and J is TRBJ2-7, with a weak D call TRBD1 (5 bases). Germline lookup yields CDR1 MNHEY and CDR2 SMNVEV (reference sequence). V was clipped by 2 bases and J by 5 bases, with 10 bases between them. The CDR3 runs 13 residues. The CDR3 region has the DNA TGTGCCAGCAGTTTAAGGGGTCCCCACGAGCAGTACTTC. This encodes CASSLRGPHEQYF.

The chain has TRBV14 and TRBJ1-5; D is unclear. The germline gives CDR1 SGHDN, CDR2 FVKESK. The CDR3 length is 13 residues. V was shortened by 2 bases and J by 4 bases, with 6 bases between the two germline ends. The DNA of the CDR3 is TGTGCCAGCAGCCAATTGTTAAATCAGCCCCAGCATTTT. This translates into CASSQLLNQPQHF.

This clone has more than one count but fewer than ten. The chain is built from TRBV9 and TRBJ1-2, with TRBD1 matching 8 bases. Per germline, CDR1 SGDLS and CDR2 YYNGEE. V lost 3 bases, J lost 8 bases, and 6 bases stayed unmatched. There are 13 residues in the CDR3. The CDR3 nucleotides read TGTGCCAGCAGCGCCAGGGGGCGAAGGGGCTACACCTTC. Residues: CASSARGRRGYTF.

This chain links TRBV2 with TRBJ1-1, with D hard to call. Germline V lookup: CDR1 SNHLY, CDR2 FYNNEI. The V end was cut by 7 bases, the J end by 1 base, with 13 bases between. The CDR3 is 14 residues long. The DNA of the CDR3 is TGTGCCAGCATTGTATGGTCCGGGAACACTGAAGCTTTCTTT. It encodes CASIVWSGNTEAFF.

The chain joins TRBV13 to TRBJ2-5; no clear D gene. CDR3 size: 13 residues. Germline V lookup: CDR1 PRHDT, CDR2 FYEKMQ (reference sequence). Trimming shortened V by 4 bases and J by 7 bases, and 13 bases separated the two germline ends. The CDR3 region is CASSSSSERTQYF. CDR3 coding DNA: TGTGCCAGCAGCTCTTCGAGTGAGCGGACCCAGTACTTC.

This rearrangement joins TRBV27 to TRBJ2-7; a possible D gene is TRBD1 (6 bases). This CDR3 is 15 amino acids long. V was pared by 4 bases and J by 4 bases, with 17 bases between. The germline V gene encodes CDR1 MNHEY and CDR2 SMNVEV (reference sequence). The DNA for the CDR3 is TGTGCCAGCAGTTCGCCAATAAGGGGGTTATACGAGCAGTACTTC. Protein product: CASSSPIRGLYEQYF.

The rearrangement joins TRBV21-1 to TRBJ1-1. TRBV21-1 is given as a pseudogene. This CDR3 comprises 14 residues. CDR3: CASTPGCWNTEAFF. The CDR3 DNA is TGTGCCAGCACCCCCGGGTGCTGGAACACTGAAGCTTTCTTT.

In the case of this clone: In the same sample, other DNA sequences code for this CDR3. This chain links TRBV5-1 with TRBJ2-1; 10 bases match TRBD2. Losses at the gene ends were 5 bases for V and 3 bases for J; bases not matched to a gene: 5. Germline V CDR1 and CDR2: SGHRS, YFSETQ. This CDR3 has 15 amino acids. CDR3 in amino acids: CASSLTSGDYNEQFF. The CDR3 DNA sequence: TGCGCCAGCAGTCTCACTAGCGGGGACTACAATGAGCAGTTCTTC. The whole variable domain, remainder taken from reference TRBV5-1 and TRBJ2-1, is KAGVTQTPRYLIKTRGQQVTLSCSPISGHRSVSWYQQTPGQGLQFLFEYFSETQRNKGNFPGRFSGRQFSNSRSEMNVSTLELGDSALYLCASSLTSGDYNEQFFGPGTRLTVL.

In this sample, this clone turned up a few times. The chain combines TRBV10-2 with TRBJ2-1; TRBD2 might be the D (5 bases). This CDR3 has 15 residues. Germline assignment: CDR1 WSHSY and CDR2 SAAADI. Trimming left V 5 bases short and J 4 bases short, with 15 bases between. The CDR3 reads CASSLWEPQYNEQFF. The CDR3 DNA sequence: TGCGCCAGCAGTCTTTGGGAGCCGCAATACAATGAGCAGTTCTTC.

V usage is TRBV9 and J usage is TRBJ1-4, with TRBD1 as a possible D gene (5 bases). The V end lost 4 bases, the J end lost 1 base, and 11 bases lay between the germline ends. Germline V gene sequence: CDR1 SGDLS, CDR2 YYNGEE. This CDR3 has 15 residues. CDR3 in amino acids: CASSKEGRTNEKLFF. CDR3 nucleotides: TGTGCCAGCAGCAAGGAGGGGAGAACTAATGAAAAACTGTTTTTT.

The chain uses TRBV7-6 and TRBJ1-4; D not certain. Germline assignment: CDR1 SGHVS and CDR2 FNYEAQ. V was clipped by 1 base and J by 0 bases, with 15 bases between them. CDR3 length equals 18 residues. As DNA, the CDR3 is TGTGCCAGCAGCTTAGTGTCTCGAAGCGATGCAACTAATGAAAAACTGTTTTTT. Its translation is CASSLVSRSDATNEKLFF.

This clone was counted between two and nine times. This rearrangement joins TRBV5-1 to TRBJ2-6, with D possibly matching TRBD1 (5 bases). The CDR3 loop spans 18 amino acids. Per germline, CDR1 SGHRS and CDR2 YFSETQ. V was pared by 1 base and J by 0 bases, with 14 bases between. CDR3 nucleotide sequence: TGCGCCAGCAGCTTGCAGGGTGCAATGAGCTCTGGGGCCAACGTCCTGACTTTC. Residues: CASSLQGAMSSGANVLTF.

The chain couples TRBV2 to TRBJ1-2; 7 bases map to TRBD1. With 8 bases clipped from V and 0 bases from J, the junction kept 3 bases outside the gene matches. Germline CDR1 reads SNHLY; CDR2 reads FYNNEI. The CDR3 is 13 amino acids. The CDR3 loop reads CASQGEANYGYTF. The CDR3 DNA follows: TGTGCCAGCCAGGGGGAAGCTAACTATGGCTACACCTTC.

The chain recombines TRBV7-3 with TRBJ2-2, with 7 bases that match TRBD2. CDR1 SGHTA and CDR2 FQGTGA come from the germline V gene. This CDR3 is 15 amino acids long. V lost 6 bases, J lost 0 bases, and 4 bases stayed unmatched. CDR3: CASSSSGTNTGELFF. CDR3 DNA sequence: TGTGCCAGCAGTTCTAGCGGTACGAACACCGGGGAGCTGTTTTTT.

The chain combines TRBV5-1 with TRBJ2-1; the match to TRBD2 covers 7 bases. From germline, CDR1 is SGHRS and CDR2 YFSETQ. Trimming removed 2 bases from V and 3 bases from J; junction bases left unmatched: 8. The CDR3 is made up of 16 amino acids. The CDR3 spells CASSFRRTRGYNEQFF. The CDR3, as DNA: TGCGCCAGCAGCTTTAGGAGGACTAGGGGCTACAATGAGCAGTTCTTC.

V is TRBV7-3 and J is TRBJ2-3; TRBD2 aligns across 9 bases. Germline CDR1 reads SGHTA; CDR2 reads FQGTGA. CDR3 size: 16 residues. The V and J ends lost 2 bases and 4 bases, in that order; junction bases with no gene match: 7. CDR3 sequence: CASSLSGGGASDTQYF. The CDR3 DNA reads as TGTGCCAGCAGCTTATCCGGCGGGGGGGCCTCAGATACGCAGTATTTT.

The chain couples TRBV9 to TRBJ2-7, with TRBD1 matching over 7 bases. Germline CDR1 SGDLS, CDR2 YYNGEE. The J segment lost 3 bases and the V segment lost 0 bases, leaving 0 bases of the junction unmatched. The CDR3 loop spans 13 amino acids. The CDR3 here is CASSVGDSYEQYF. The CDR3 DNA is TGTGCCAGCAGCGTAGGGGACAGCTACGAGCAGTACTTC.

This chain connects TRBV11-3 to TRBJ2-7; D remains ambiguous. V lost 2 bases and J 0 bases, leaving 11 bases between the germline ends. Germline V lookup: CDR1 SGHNT, CDR2 YENEEA. The CDR3 length is 15 residues. The DNA of the CDR3 is TGTGCCAGCAGCTTAAGATCGGAGAGCTCCTACGAGCAGTACTTC. Encoded protein: CASSLRSESSYEQYF.

The chain is built from TRBV29-1 and TRBJ2-2; D remains ambiguous. V was trimmed by 5 bases and J by 8 bases, leaving 12 bases between them. CDR1 and CDR2 (germline): SQVTM, ANQGSEA. The CDR3 covers 12 residues. The CDR3 is CSVRYISGELFF. The CDR3 DNA sequence: TGCAGCGTTCGGTATATCTCTGGGGAGCTGTTTTTT.

The chain recombines TRBV19 with TRBJ1-5, with 8 bases fitting TRBD1. The germline V gene encodes CDR1 LNHDA and CDR2 SQIVND (reference sequence). V was pared by 6 bases and J by 1 base, with 2 bases of the junction left unmatched. This CDR3 region has 14 residues. The CDR3 sequence: CASSRTGSNQPQHF. CDR3 DNA: TGTGCCAGTAGCAGGACAGGGAGCAATCAGCCCCAGCATTTT. Drawing the rest from reference TRBV19 and TRBJ1-5, the complete variable domain is DGGITQSPKYLFRKEGQNVTLSCEQNLNHDAMYWYRQDPGQGLRLIYYSQIVNDFQKGDIAEGYSVSREKKESFPLTVTSAQKNPTAFYLCASSRTGSNQPQHFGDGTRLSIL.

This chain links TRBV7-8 with TRBJ2-3; D perhaps matches TRBD1 (5 bases). Germline loops: CDR1 SGHVS, CDR2 FQNEAQ. The CDR3 covers 13 residues. The V and J ends lost 4 bases and 4 bases respectively, with 9 bases between them. CDR3 sequence: CASSSDSADTQYF. CDR3 bases: TGTGCCAGCAGCTCCGACAGCGCAGATACGCAGTATTTT.

V usage is TRBV7-9 and J usage is TRBJ2-2; D possibly corresponds to TRBD1 (5 bases). The CDR3 contains 15 residues. V was cut by 2 bases and J by 5 bases, with 12 bases left in between. Germline lookup yields CDR1 SEHNR and CDR2 FQNEAQ (reference sequence). CDR3 coding DNA: TGTGCCAGCAGCTTACAGGGTATCCCAACCGGGGAGCTGTTTTTT. Protein product: CASSLQGIPTGELFF.

The V gene is TRBV6-1, the J gene TRBJ2-1, with 9 bases matching TRBD2. J gave up 4 bases and V 7 bases, and 8 bases lay outside the gene matches. CDR1 and CDR2 (germline): MNHNS, SASEGT. CDR3 length: 15 amino acids. This chain's CDR3 is CASIALSGGYNEQFF. CDR3 nucleotide sequence: TGTGCCAGCATTGCTCTGAGCGGGGGGTACAATGAGCAGTTCTTC.

CDR3 bases: TGTGCCAGCAGCTTGGGACAGGGGTTTTTCGAGCAGTACTTC. Amino acids: CASSLGQGFFEQYF. The genes are TRBV5-6 and TRBJ2-7, with TRBD1 matching over 8 bases. V was clipped by 0 bases and J by 6 bases; unmatched bases: 5. This CDR3 has 14 amino acids. Germline values: CDR1 SGHDT, CDR2 YYEEEE.